This record covers a single TCR beta chain. Read data end 3 residues before the CDR3 end; the end is taken from the germline J gene. Sequenced by immunoSEQ multiplex PCR; TCRdb stores in-frame clones only, minus some. This specimen shows approximately 38,000 clones; the ten leading clones hold 7% to 7.5%. The source of the sample is a study of T cells in women clearing cervical HPV infection. The overall study: Women with histologically confirmed HPV16-related CIN3 or worse, 2 with invasive cancer, served as cases. Blood came at first lesion visit for cases, post-clearance for controls. HLA type stays a possible confounder, typing being limited.

The CDR3 is made up of 12 amino acids. Germline CDR1 is LNHDA and CDR2 is SQIVND (reference sequence). Material: blood buffy coat. This clonotype originated in a woman aged 18 to 75 with a cervical HPV16 infection that either progressed to CIN3+ or cleared (not recorded which). The V call is TRBV19, the J call TRBJ1-2, with D possibly TRBD1 on 6 matching bases. The CDR3 reads CASSRYRVGYTF. Incomplete CDR3 DNA: TGTGCCAGTAGTAGATACAGGGTAGGC.